This passage covers 22 T cell receptor beta chains from one sample sequenced in a study of T cell responses to AZD1222 COVID-19 vaccine. Here immunoSEQ multiplex PCR was the method, and the copy in TCRdb shows in-frame clones only, minus some. The sample shows under 140,000 clones, about nine tenths of them seen only once. The sample consisted of peripheral blood, taken 28 days after the second AZD1222 dose. These receptors were collected from an adult who received the AZD1222 COVID-19 vaccine.

This chain uses TRBV6-2 or TRBV6-3 with TRBJ1-6; no reliable D call. The V end lost 4 bases, the J end lost 0 bases, and 4 bases lay between the germline ends. CDR1 MNHEY and CDR2 SVGEGT come from the germline V gene. This CDR3 comprises 14 residues. CDR3 loop: CASSSGSYNSPLHF. In DNA, the CDR3 is TGTGCCAGCAGTTCGGGCTCCTATAATTCACCCCTCCACTTT.

The rearrangement joins TRBV6-5 to TRBJ2-7; D may be TRBD1 or TRBD2 (5 bases each). The CDR3 runs to 16 residues. V lost 2 bases and J lost 5, with 19 bases in between. The germline V gene encodes CDR1 MNHEY and CDR2 SVGAGI. The CDR3 nucleotides are TGTGCCAGCAGTTACCGGGGCAGATTAGTATTGAACGAGCAGTACTTC. It specifies CASSYRGRLVLNEQYF.

This clone was seen once. The V call is TRBV6-2 or TRBV6-3, the J call TRBJ1-5; D not certain. Trimming left V 6 bases short and J 4 bases short, with 25 bases between. CDR3 length equals 18 residues. From germline, CDR1 is MNHEY and CDR2 SVGEGT. The DNA for the CDR3 is TGTGCCAGCAGCATTTCGGCCCGACGCGCGGGAGGAAATCAGCCCCAGCATTTT. Its translation is CASSISARRAGGNQPQHF.

This clone has a handful of counts. The chain combines TRBV9 with TRBJ2-7; 10 nucleotides line up with TRBD1. Germline V gene data show CDR1 as SGDLS and CDR2 as YYNGEE. The CDR3 loop spans 17 amino acids. V lost 0 bases to trimming and J lost 2 bases; unmatched junction nucleotides: 8. CDR3 sequence: CASSVVGTGAVPYEQYF. The CDR3 region has the DNA TGTGCCAGCAGCGTAGTCGGGACAGGGGCTGTACCCTACGAGCAGTACTTC.

The rearrangement joins TRBV6-5 to TRBJ2-3; the match to TRBD2 covers 9 bases. J lost 5 bases, V lost 6 bases, and 6 bases had no gene match. The CDR3 runs to 14 residues. Germline loops: CDR1 MNHEY, CDR2 SVGAGI. The CDR3 here is CASRERGAVDTQYF. The CDR3 region has the DNA TGTGCCAGCAGGGAGCGGGGGGCGGTAGATACGCAGTATTTT.

The chain combines TRBV4-2 with TRBJ2-7; no reliable D call. Between the trimmed V and J ends, which lost 0 bases and 4 bases, there was a span of 16 bases. The CDR3 sequence is 16 residues long. Looked up from germline, CDR1 is LGHNA and CDR2 is YNFKEQ. This CDR3 is CASSQDWRGPRYEQYF. CDR3 coding DNA: TGTGCCAGCAGCCAAGATTGGAGAGGTCCACGGTACGAGCAGTACTTC.

V usage is TRBV4-1 and J usage is TRBJ1-1; possibly TRBD1 for D (5 bases). The V end lost 0 bases, the J end lost 11 bases, and 13 bases lay between the germline ends. Germline V gene data show CDR1 as MGHRA and CDR2 as YSYEKL. CDR3 length equals 13 residues. The CDR3 sequence: CASSQDWGSRAFF. The CDR3 DNA sequence: TGCGCCAGCAGCCAAGATTGGGGGTCGAGGGCTTTCTTT.

The chain has TRBV5-3 and TRBJ1-2; a possible D gene is TRBD1 (5 bases). TRBV5-3 falls under the ORF class, with uncertain function. The CDR3 runs 13 residues. The V end was cut by 0 bases, the J end by 4 bases, with 7 bases between. The CDR3 sequence is CARSLDRSYGYTF. DNA of the CDR3: TGTGCCAGAAGCTTGGACAGGAGCTATGGCTACACCTTC.

The count of this clone is one. The chain carries TRBV7-2 and TRBJ1-4; maybe TRBD1 (6 bases). Germline assignment: CDR1 SGHTA and CDR2 FQGNSA. CDR3 size: 15 residues. V dropped 6 bases and J dropped 8 bases, with 19 bases sitting between them. The CDR3 DNA reads as TGTGCCAGCAGTCGTAACAGGGTTGGGTGGGAAAAACTGTTTTTT. It codes for CASSRNRVGWEKLFF. Drawing the rest from reference TRBV7-2 and TRBJ1-4, the complete variable domain is GAGVSQSPSNKVTEKGKDVELRCDPISGHTALYWYRQSLGQGLEFLIYFQGNSAPDKSGLPSDRFSAERTGGSVSTLTIQRTQQEDSAVYLCASSRNRVGWEKLFFGSGTQLSVL.

The rearrangement uses TRBV9 and TRBJ2-1; 11 bases align to TRBD2. V trimming: 3 bases; J trimming: 6 bases; junction bases outside the gene matches: 5. The V gene's germline CDR1 is SGDLS and CDR2 YYNGEE. This CDR3 has 15 residues. CDR3 bases: TGTGCCAGCAGCGCACTAGCGGGGGTTTTCAATGAGCAGTTCTTC. Its protein is CASSALAGVFNEQFF.

The chain carries TRBV3-1 (or the pseudogene TRBV3-2) and TRBJ1-2, with D unclear. The CDR3 has 13 amino acids. The germline V and J ends were trimmed by 1 base and 5 bases, with 8 bases remaining between them. Germline V lookup: CDR1 LGHDT, CDR2 YNNKEL (reference sequence). CDR3: CASSQGEGYGYTF. In nucleotides, the CDR3 is TGTGCCAGCAGCCAAGGCGAAGGTTATGGCTACACCTTC.

As DNA, the CDR3 is TGTGCCAGCAGTTTATCTGCAGAGCTTTCCTACGAGCAGTACTTC. It translates to CASSLSAELSYEQYF. V gene TRBV27 combines with J gene TRBJ2-7; D is uncertain. In germline, CDR1 is MNHEY, CDR2 SMNVEV (reference sequence). Trimming stripped 0 bases from V and 1 base from J, with 10 bases between. The CDR3 runs 15 residues.

The chain combines TRBV10-2 with TRBJ2-3, with TRBD2 matching over 12 bases. The CDR3 contains 20 residues. The germline gives CDR1 WSHSY, CDR2 SAAADI. V dropped 0 bases and J dropped 0; count of bases not matched to a gene: 10. The CDR3 coding sequence is TGCGCCAGCAGTGAGTCGATCCCCCTTCTAGCGGGGGGGAGCACAGATACGCAGTATTTT. Its protein product is CASSESIPLLAGGSTDTQYF.

The chain couples TRBV5-4 to TRBJ2-3; D is unresolved. The V end lost 0 bases, the J end lost 4 bases, and 0 bases lay between the germline ends. The CDR3 covers 11 residues. Germline V gene data show CDR1 as SGHNT and CDR2 as YYREEE (reference sequence). CDR3 sequence reads: CASSLADTQYF. The CDR3 DNA is TGTGCCAGCAGCTTGGCAGATACGCAGTATTTT.

The V and J genes are TRBV10-3 and TRBJ2-1; 9 bases match TRBD2. The length of the CDR3 is 19 residues. Germline lookup yields CDR1 ENHRY and CDR2 SYGVKD. With 3 bases clipped from V and 7 bases from J, the junction kept 19 bases outside the gene matches. The CDR3 is CAISELLGSVRGGFNEQFF. The CDR3 coding sequence is TGTGCCATCAGTGAACTTCTCGGATCGGTGCGGGGGGGCTTTAATGAGCAGTTCTTC.

This clone was detected only once. The V and J genes are TRBV10-2 and TRBJ1-2; the D gene is possibly TRBD1 (5 bases). CDR1 and CDR2 from the germline V gene are WSHSY and SAAADI. This CDR3 is 14 amino acids long. The V and J ends lost 0 bases and 6 bases respectively, with 11 bases between them. Written as DNA, the CDR3 is TGCGCCAGCAGTGAGTCGCAGGGTGCCCATGGCTACACCTTC. Translation: CASSESQGAHGYTF.

V gene TRBV29-1 combines with J gene TRBJ2-3, with 10 bases matching TRBD1. Germline assignment: CDR1 SQVTM and CDR2 ANQGSEA. This CDR3 has 15 amino acids. V lost 5 bases to trimming and J lost 4 bases; unmatched junction nucleotides: 9. The CDR3 DNA is TGCAGCGTTCTTACCGACAGGGGGCTAGCAGATACGCAGTATTTT. The encoded protein is CSVLTDRGLADTQYF.

This chain links TRBV28 with TRBJ1-1, with 8 bases lining up with TRBD1. From germline, CDR1 is MDHEN and CDR2 SYDVKM. V was clipped by 2 bases and J by 0 bases; unmatched bases: 14. The CDR3 runs to 19 residues. This CDR3 reads CASSLPLRGQANMNTEAFF. The CDR3 DNA is TGTGCCAGCAGTTTACCCCTTCGGGGACAGGCTAACATGAACACTGAAGCTTTCTTT.

V and J are TRBV3-1 (or the pseudogene TRBV3-2) and TRBJ1-5, with 9 bases lining up with TRBD1. With V trimmed by 4 bases and J by 2 bases, 30 bases remained unmatched. The CDR3 contains 24 residues. Per the germline V gene, CDR1 is LGHDT and CDR2 is YNNKEL (reference sequence). For the CDR3, the DNA is TGTGCCAGCAGCCCGCATTCAGGGACAGGGATCTCGGCTTCCGAGGATTTGGGCAATCAGCCCCAGCATTTT. This gives the protein CASSPHSGTGISASEDLGNQPQHF.

This clone has a handful of counts. This rearrangement joins TRBV30 to TRBJ1-1, with D uncertain. The CDR3 contains 12 residues. V was clipped by 1 base and J by 1 base, with 4 bases between them. Germline V gene lookup returns CDR1 GTSNPN and CDR2 SVGIG (reference sequence). The CDR3 sequence is CAWSDGNTEAFF. CDR3 sequence (DNA): TGTGCCTGGAGTGACGGGAACACTGAAGCTTTCTTT.

The chain couples TRBV6-5 to TRBJ1-5, with no clear D. CDR1 is MNHEY, CDR2 SVGAGI, per germline. The CDR3 covers 12 residues. V gave up 8 bases and J gave up 1 base, with 6 bases separating them. The CDR3 bases are TGTGCCAGCGGATACAGCAATCAGCCCCAGCATTTT. It translates to CASGYSNQPQHF.

This clone was observed a single time. The chain joins TRBV4-3 to TRBJ2-1; the match to TRBD1 covers 9 bases. This CDR3 spans 18 amino acids. The germline V gene has CDR1 LGHNA and CDR2 YSLEER. V gave up 1 base and J gave up 0 bases; unmatched junction bases: 7. CDR3 sequence: CASSQGPRTGASYNEQFF. The CDR3 nucleotides read TGCGCCAGCAGCCAAGGTCCCAGGACAGGGGCCTCCTACAATGAGCAGTTCTTC.